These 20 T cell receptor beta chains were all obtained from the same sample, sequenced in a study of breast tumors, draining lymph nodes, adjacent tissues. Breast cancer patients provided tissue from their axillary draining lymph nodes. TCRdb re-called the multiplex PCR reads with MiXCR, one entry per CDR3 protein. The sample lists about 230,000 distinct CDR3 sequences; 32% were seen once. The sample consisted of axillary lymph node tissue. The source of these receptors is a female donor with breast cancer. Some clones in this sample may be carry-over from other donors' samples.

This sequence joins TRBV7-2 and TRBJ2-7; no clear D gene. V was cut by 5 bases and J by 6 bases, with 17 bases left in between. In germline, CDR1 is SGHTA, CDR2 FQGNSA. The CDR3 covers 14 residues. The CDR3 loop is CASSVDVGFGEQYF. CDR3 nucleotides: TGTGCCAGCAGCGTTGACGTCGGGTTCGGCGAGCAGTACTTC.

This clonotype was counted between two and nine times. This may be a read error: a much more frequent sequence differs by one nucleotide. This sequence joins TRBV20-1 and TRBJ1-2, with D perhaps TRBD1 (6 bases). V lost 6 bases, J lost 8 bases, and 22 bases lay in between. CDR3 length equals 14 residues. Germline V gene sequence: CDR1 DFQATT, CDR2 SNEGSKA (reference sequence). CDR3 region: CSATPGGAPAGYTF. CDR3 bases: TGCAGTGCCACCCCTGGGGGCGCCCCGGCGGGCTACACCTTC.

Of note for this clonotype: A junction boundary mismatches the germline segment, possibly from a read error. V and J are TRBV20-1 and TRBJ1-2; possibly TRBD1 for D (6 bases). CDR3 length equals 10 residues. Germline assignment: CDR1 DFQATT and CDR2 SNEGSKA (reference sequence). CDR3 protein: CSARVQGYSF. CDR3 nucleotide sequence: TGCAGTGCTAGAGTACAGGGCTACTCCTTC.

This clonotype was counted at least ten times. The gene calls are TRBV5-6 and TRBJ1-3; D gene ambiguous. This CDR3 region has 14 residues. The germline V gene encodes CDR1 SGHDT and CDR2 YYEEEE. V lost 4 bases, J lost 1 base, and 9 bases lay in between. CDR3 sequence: CASSIPGSGNTIYF. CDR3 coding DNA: TGTGCCAGCAGCATCCCGGGGTCTGGAAACACCATATATTTT.

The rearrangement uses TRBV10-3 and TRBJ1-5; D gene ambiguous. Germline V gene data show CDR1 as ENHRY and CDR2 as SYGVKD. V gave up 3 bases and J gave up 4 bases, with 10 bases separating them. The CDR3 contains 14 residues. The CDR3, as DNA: TGTGCCATCAGTGAAAGGTTCGGGAATCAGCCCCAGCATTTT. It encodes CAISERFGNQPQHF.

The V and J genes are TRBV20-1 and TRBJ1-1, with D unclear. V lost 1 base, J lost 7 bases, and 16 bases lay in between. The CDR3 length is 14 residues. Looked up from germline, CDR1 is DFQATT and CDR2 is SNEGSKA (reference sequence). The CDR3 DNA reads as TGCAGTGCTAGAGGTCCGCAAGCGCCCTTTGAAGCTTTCTTT. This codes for CSARGPQAPFEAFF.

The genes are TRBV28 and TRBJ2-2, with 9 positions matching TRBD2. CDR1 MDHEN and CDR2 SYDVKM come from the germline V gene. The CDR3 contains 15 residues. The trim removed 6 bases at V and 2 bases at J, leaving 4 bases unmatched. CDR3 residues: CASRTSGFNTGELFF. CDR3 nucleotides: TGTGCCAGCAGGACTAGCGGTTTTAACACCGGGGAGCTGTTTTTT.

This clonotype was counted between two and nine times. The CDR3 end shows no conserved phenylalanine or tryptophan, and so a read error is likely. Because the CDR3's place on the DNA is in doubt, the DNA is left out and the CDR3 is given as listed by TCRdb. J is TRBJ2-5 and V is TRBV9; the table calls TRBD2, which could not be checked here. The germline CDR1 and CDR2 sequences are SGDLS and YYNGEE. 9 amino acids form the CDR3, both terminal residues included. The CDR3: CASSVDPAG.

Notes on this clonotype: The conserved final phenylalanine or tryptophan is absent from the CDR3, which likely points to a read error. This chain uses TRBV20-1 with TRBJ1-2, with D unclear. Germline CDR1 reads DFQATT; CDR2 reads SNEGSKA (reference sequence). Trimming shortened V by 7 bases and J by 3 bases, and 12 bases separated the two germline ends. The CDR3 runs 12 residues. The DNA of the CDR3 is TGCAGTGGCGGGCGGCCAGACTATGGCTACACCCTC. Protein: CSGGRPDYGYTL.

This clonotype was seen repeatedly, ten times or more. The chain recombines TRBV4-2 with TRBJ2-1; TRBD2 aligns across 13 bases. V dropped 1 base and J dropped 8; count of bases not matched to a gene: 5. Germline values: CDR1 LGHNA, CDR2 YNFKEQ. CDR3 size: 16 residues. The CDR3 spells CASSQGRLAGGDEQFF. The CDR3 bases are TGTGCCAGCAGCCAAGGTAGACTAGCGGGAGGCGATGAGCAGTTCTTC.

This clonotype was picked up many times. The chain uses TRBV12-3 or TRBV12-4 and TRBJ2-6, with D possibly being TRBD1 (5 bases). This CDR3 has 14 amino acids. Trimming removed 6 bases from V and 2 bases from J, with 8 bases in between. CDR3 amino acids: CASRWGAGANVLTF. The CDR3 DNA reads TGTGCCAGCAGGTGGGGCGCTGGGGCCAACGTCCTGACTTTC.

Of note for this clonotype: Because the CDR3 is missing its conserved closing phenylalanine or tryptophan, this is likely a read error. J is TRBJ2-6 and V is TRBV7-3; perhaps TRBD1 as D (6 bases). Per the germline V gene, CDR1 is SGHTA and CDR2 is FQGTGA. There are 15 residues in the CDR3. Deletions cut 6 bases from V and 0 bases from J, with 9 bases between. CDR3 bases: TGTGCCAGCAGGTCGGACAGCTCTGGGGCCAACGTCCTGACTTAC. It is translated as CASRSDSSGANVLTY.

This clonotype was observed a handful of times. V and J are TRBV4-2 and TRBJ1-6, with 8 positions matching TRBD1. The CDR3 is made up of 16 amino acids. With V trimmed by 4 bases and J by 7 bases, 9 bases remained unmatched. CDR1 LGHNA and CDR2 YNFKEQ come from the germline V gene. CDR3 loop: CASSPTGRGLNSPLHF. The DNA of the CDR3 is TGTGCCAGCAGCCCCACGGGCAGGGGGCTAAATTCACCCCTCCACTTT.

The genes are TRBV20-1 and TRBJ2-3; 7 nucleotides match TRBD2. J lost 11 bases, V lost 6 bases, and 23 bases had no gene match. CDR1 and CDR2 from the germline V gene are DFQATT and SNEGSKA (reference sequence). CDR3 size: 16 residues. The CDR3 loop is CSAKTKLANTYNEQYF. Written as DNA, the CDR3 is TGCAGTGCCAAAACAAAACTAGCGAACACTTACAATGAGCAGTATTTT.

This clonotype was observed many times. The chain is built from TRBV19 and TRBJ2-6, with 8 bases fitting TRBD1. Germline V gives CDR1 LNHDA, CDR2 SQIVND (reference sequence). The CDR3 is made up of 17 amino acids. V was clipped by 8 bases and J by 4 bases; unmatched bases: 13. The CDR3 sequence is CASSRQGSPTGANVLTF. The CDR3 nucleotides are TGTGCCAGTTCCCGACAGGGGTCTCCCACAGGGGCCAACGTCCTGACTTTC.

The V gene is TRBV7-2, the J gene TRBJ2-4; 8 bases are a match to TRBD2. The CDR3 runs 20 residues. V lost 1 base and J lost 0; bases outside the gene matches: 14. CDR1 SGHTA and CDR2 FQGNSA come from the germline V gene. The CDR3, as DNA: TGTGCCAGCAGCTTAGGGCCCGGACTAGCCAAGGGTATAGCCAAAAACATTCAGTACTTC. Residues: CASSLGPGLAKGIAKNIQYF. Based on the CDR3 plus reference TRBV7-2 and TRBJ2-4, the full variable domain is GAGVSQSPSNKVTEKGKDVELRCDPISGHTALYWYRQSLGQGLEFLIYFQGNSAPDKSGLPSDRFSAERTGGSVSTLTIQRTQQEDSAVYLCASSLGPGLAKGIAKNIQYFGAGTRLSVL.

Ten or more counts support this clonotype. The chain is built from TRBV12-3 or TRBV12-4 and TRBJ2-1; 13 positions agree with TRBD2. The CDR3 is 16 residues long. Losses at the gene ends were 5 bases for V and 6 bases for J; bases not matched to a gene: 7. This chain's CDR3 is CASSQLLAGGSNEQFF. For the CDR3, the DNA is TGTGCCAGCAGTCAGCTACTAGCGGGAGGGAGCAATGAGCAGTTCTTC.

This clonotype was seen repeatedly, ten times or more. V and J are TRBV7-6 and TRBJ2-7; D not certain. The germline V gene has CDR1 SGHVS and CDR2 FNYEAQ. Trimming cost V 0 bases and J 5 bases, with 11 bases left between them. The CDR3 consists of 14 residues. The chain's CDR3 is CASSLAGSVHEQYF. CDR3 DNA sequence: TGTGCCAGCAGCTTAGCAGGGTCGGTCCACGAGCAGTACTTC.

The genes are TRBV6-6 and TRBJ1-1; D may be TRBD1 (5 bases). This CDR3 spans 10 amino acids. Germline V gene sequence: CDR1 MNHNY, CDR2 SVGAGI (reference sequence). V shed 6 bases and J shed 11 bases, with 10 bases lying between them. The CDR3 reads CASRGGDAFF. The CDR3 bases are TGTGCCAGCAGGGGGGGGGACGCTTTCTTT.

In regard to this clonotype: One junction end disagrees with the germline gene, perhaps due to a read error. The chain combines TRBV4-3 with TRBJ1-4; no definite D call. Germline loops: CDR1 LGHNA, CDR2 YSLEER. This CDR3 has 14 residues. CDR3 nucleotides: TGCGCCAGCAGCCAAGATAAGCATAATGAAGAACTGGTTTTT. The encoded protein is CASSQDKHNEELVF.